The 18 T cell receptor beta chains below were found in one sample sequenced in a study of T cell repertoires in cytomegalovirus infection. TCRdb called the reads again in MiXCR, with one record for every CDR3 protein. The data contain about 360,000 distinct CDR3 sequences, around 18% of them seen just once; the ten biggest clones take up 8.7%. Sequencing was performed on PBMCs. These TCRs come from a human donor in good health (CMV status not recorded). Some clones in this sample may be carry-over from other donors' samples.

The chain carries TRBV28 and TRBJ2-7; 7 bases map to TRBD1. Trimming cost V 5 bases and J 5 bases; bases outside gene matches: 12. Looked up from germline, CDR1 is MDHEN and CDR2 is SYDVKM. CDR3 length: 15 amino acids. The CDR3 region has the DNA TGTGCCAGCAGTCCTACAGGGGCCCAGTGGGACGAGCAGTACTTC. Translation gives CASSPTGAQWDEQYF.

In its sample, this clonotype was seen many times. The chain employs TRBV28 and TRBJ2-1, with 7 nucleotides matching TRBD1. The germline V gene has CDR1 MDHEN and CDR2 SYDVKM. V gave up 2 bases and J gave up 9 bases; unmatched junction bases: 1. The CDR3 has 12 residues. The CDR3 DNA reads TGTGCCAGCAGTTTAAACAGGGGTGAGCAGTTCTTC. It codes for CASSLNRGEQFF. The entire variable domain, with the rest obtained from reference TRBV28 and TRBJ2-1, is as follows: DVKVTQSSRYLVKRTGEKVFLECVQDMDHENMFWYRQDPGLGLRLIYFSYDVKMKEKGDIPEGYSVSREKKERFSLILESASTNQTSMYLCASSLNRGEQFFGPGTRLTVL.

This clonotype was counted many times. The V and J genes are TRBV24-1 and TRBJ1-6; tentatively, D is TRBD1 (5 bases). The germline V gene encodes CDR1 KGHDR and CDR2 SFDVKD. The ends were cut back, 4 bases at V and 10 bases at J, with 10 bases in the middle. CDR3 length: 13 residues. CDR3: CATSEHDRSPLHF. The DNA of the CDR3 is TGTGCCACCAGTGAGCATGACAGATCACCCCTCCACTTT.

V usage is TRBV6-2 or TRBV6-3 and J usage is TRBJ1-1; D unresolved. The V and J ends lost 2 bases and 6 bases respectively, with 10 bases between them. Germline CDR1 reads MNHEY; CDR2 reads SVGEGT. CDR3 length: 13 amino acids. The CDR3 spells CASSYGQVAEAFF. The CDR3 DNA sequence: TGTGCCAGCAGTTACGGGCAGGTCGCTGAAGCTTTCTTT.

This clonotype has ten or more counts. V and J are TRBV11-2 and TRBJ1-5; D remains unclear. The V end lost 2 bases, the J end lost 0 bases, and 8 bases lay between the germline ends. This CDR3 has 15 residues. CDR1 is SGHAT, CDR2 FQNNGV, per germline. As DNA, the CDR3 is TGTGCCAGCAGCTTAACAGCATATAGCAATCAGCCCCAGCATTTT. Its translation: CASSLTAYSNQPQHF.

This clonotype was detected only a few times. For the CDR3, the DNA is TGCAGTGCTCCACGGACTAGAGGAAATGAGCAGTTCTTC. Encoded protein: CSAPRTRGNEQFF. V and J are TRBV20-1 and TRBJ2-1, with TRBD2 identical over 7 bases. CDR3 length equals 13 residues. The germline gives CDR1 DFQATT, CDR2 SNEGSKA (reference sequence). The V and J ends lost 5 bases and 7 bases, in that order; junction bases with no gene match: 8.

The CDR3 sequence is CASSLAPNSYEQYF. CDR3 coding DNA: TGTGCCAGCAGCTTGGCCCCGAACTCCTACGAGCAGTACTTC. The rearrangement links TRBV7-2 to TRBJ2-7; D remains ambiguous. Trimming stripped 3 bases from V and 0 bases from J, with 9 bases between. CDR1 and CDR2 from the germline V gene are SGHTA and FQGNSA. The CDR3 sequence is 14 residues long.

This clonotype was found many times. In DNA form, the CDR3 reads TGTGCCAGCAGTCCCTCGCCTAGCGGGGGGCAAGAGACCCAGTACTTC. This codes for CASSPSPSGGQETQYF. V gene TRBV12-3 or TRBV12-4 combines with J gene TRBJ2-5; 11 bases line up with TRBD2. The CDR3 runs 16 residues. J was trimmed by 2 bases and V by 5 bases; bases with no gene match: 7.

This clonotype was seen many times. The genes are TRBV7-2 and TRBJ2-7; D unclear. This CDR3 spans 13 amino acids. Trimming cost V 1 base and J 7 bases, with 11 bases left between them. CDR1 and CDR2 (germline): SGHTA, FQGNSA. The CDR3 sequence: CASSLGLGREQYF. CDR3 DNA sequence: TGTGCCAGCAGCTTAGGACTTGGAAGGGAGCAGTACTTC.

There are many counts of this clonotype. This sequence joins TRBV7-2 and TRBJ2-1, with 10 bases that match TRBD2. The trim removed 5 bases at V and 9 bases at J, leaving 10 bases unmatched. The CDR3 sequence is 15 residues long. CDR1 and CDR2 from the germline V gene are SGHTA and FQGNSA. The CDR3 coding sequence is TGTGCCAGCAGCCCGCGAGCGGGGGGGCTTGGTGAGCAGTTCTTC. Protein product: CASSPRAGGLGEQFF.

The chain couples TRBV7-6 to TRBJ2-3, with 9 bases identical to TRBD2. Germline V CDR1 and CDR2: SGHVS, FNYEAQ. There are 15 residues in the CDR3. V trimming: 5 bases; J trimming: 5 bases; junction bases outside the gene matches: 8. The CDR3 coding sequence is TGTGCCAGCAGCGCAATAGCGGGGGCTTTAGATACGCAGTATTTT. Protein: CASSAIAGALDTQYF.

This clonotype occurred a few times. The chain carries TRBV7-2 and TRBJ2-7; D is uncertain. CDR1 and CDR2 (germline): SGHTA, FQGNSA. There are 11 residues in the CDR3. V was trimmed by 5 bases and J by 6 bases, leaving 8 bases between them. CDR3 nucleotides: TGTGCCAGCAGCCAGAGCCGCGAGCAGTACTTC. Its protein product is CASSQSREQYF.

The chain recombines TRBV28 with TRBJ2-5; TRBD1 agrees at 9 bases. The CDR3 is 18 amino acids. After removal of 4 bases from V and 2 bases from J, the junction contained 14 bases not matched to a gene. Germline CDR1 MDHEN, CDR2 SYDVKM. The CDR3: CASSSYALDRGLQETQYF. CDR3 DNA: TGTGCCAGCAGTTCTTATGCCCTGGACAGGGGACTTCAAGAGACCCAGTACTTC.

This clonotype was observed at least ten times. The V gene is TRBV7-8, the J gene TRBJ2-5, with D tentatively TRBD2 (5 bases). V lost 5 bases, J lost 3 bases, and 16 bases lay in between. This CDR3 comprises 15 residues. The V gene's germline CDR1 is SGHVS and CDR2 FQNEAQ. The CDR3 here is CASSPSRLTKETQYF. The CDR3 region has the DNA TGTGCCAGCAGCCCTAGCCGCCTAACTAAAGAGACCCAGTACTTC.

Only a few counts were recorded for this clonotype. The CDR3 region is CASSPRTGRTEAFF. CDR3 in DNA: TGTGCCAGCTCACCGCGGACAGGGCGAACTGAAGCTTTCTTT. The rearrangement links TRBV18 to TRBJ1-1; the match to TRBD1 covers 8 bases. This CDR3 has 14 amino acids. The V and J ends lost 3 bases and 5 bases, in that order; junction bases with no gene match: 5. Per the germline V gene, CDR1 is KGHSH and CDR2 is LQKENI. Combining the CDR3 with reference TRBV18 and TRBJ1-1 gives the whole variable domain NAGVMQNPRHLVRRRGQEARLRCSPMKGHSHVYWYRQLPEEGLKFMVYLQKENIIDESGMPKERFSAEFPKEGPSILRIQQVVRGDSAAYFCASSPRTGRTEAFFGQGTRLTVV.

The table lists this clonotype with many counts. The chain combines TRBV7-2 with TRBJ1-3; D gene ambiguous. Trimming stripped 1 base from V and 2 bases from J, with 3 bases between. This CDR3 contains 13 residues. CDR1 and CDR2 (germline): SGHTA, FQGNSA. The CDR3 here is CASSLGPGNTIYF. CDR3 bases: TGTGCCAGCAGCTTAGGACCTGGAAACACCATATATTTT.

A few counts support this clonotype. The chain carries TRBV7-2 and TRBJ2-5; D possibly corresponds to TRBD2 (5 bases). The CDR3 runs to 14 residues. Trimming pared 1 base from V and 5 bases from J, leaving 11 bases between. In germline, CDR1 is SGHTA, CDR2 FQGNSA. CDR3 region: CASSLEYGEETQYF. In nucleotides, the CDR3 is TGTGCCAGCAGCTTAGAGTATGGGGAGGAGACCCAGTACTTC.

This clonotype appeared many times. This chain uses TRBV7-6 with TRBJ2-7, with TRBD2 matching over 9 bases. With V trimmed by 5 bases and J by 4 bases, 9 bases remained unmatched. Germline loops: CDR1 SGHVS, CDR2 FNYEAQ. CDR3 length: 15 amino acids. CDR3 sequence reads: CASSPSGTSWYEQYF. CDR3 in DNA: TGTGCCAGCAGCCCGAGTGGGACTAGCTGGTACGAGCAGTACTTC.